This TCR beta chain was found in a study of PD-1 blockade in classical Hodgkin lymphoma. Findings of the study overall: Lower baseline TCR diversity marked trial partial responders and progressors. Relapsed/refractory patients reportedly had lower baseline diversity than newly diagnosed patients. Nivolumab initiated under 1 year post-ASCT led to patient exclusion.

Patients all relapsed after autologous stem cell transplantation, and there was variation in brentuximab vedotin exposure. Progressive disease, partial response or complete response was each patient's best response. Comments on this clone: Its antigen remains unknown.

The data were produced by immunoSEQ multiplex PCR, yet TCRdb's version contains in-frame clones alone and is incomplete. This sample has 25,000 to 35,000 clones, with approximately 70% found just once. The CDR3 is 14 amino acids. From germline, CDR1 is LNHDA and CDR2 SQIVND (reference sequence). With 3 bases removed from V and 3 bases from J, the gap between germline ends came to 10 bases. The sequences come from peripheral blood mononuclear cells (PBMCs), collected before the second cycle of nivolumab. The V call is TRBV19, the J call TRBJ2-3, with D hard to call. This receptor was taken from a human donor with classical Hodgkin lymphoma. The CDR3 loop is CASSIRAPTDTQYF. The CDR3, as DNA: TGTGCCAGTAGTATCAGAGCCCCAACAGATACGCAGTATTTT.